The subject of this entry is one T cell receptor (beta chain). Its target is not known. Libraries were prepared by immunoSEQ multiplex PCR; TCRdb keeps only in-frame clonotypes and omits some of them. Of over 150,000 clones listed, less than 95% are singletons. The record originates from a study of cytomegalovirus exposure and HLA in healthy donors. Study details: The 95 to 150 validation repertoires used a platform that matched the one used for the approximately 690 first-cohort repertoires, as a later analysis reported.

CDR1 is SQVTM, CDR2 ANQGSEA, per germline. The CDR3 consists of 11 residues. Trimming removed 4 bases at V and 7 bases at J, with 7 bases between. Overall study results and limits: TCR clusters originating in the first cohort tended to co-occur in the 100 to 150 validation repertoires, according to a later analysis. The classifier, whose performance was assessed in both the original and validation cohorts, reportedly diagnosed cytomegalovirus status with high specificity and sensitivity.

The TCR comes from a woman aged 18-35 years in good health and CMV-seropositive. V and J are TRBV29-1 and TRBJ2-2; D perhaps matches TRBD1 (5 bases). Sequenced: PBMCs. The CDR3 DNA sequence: TGCAGCGTTGGCCAGGGCGGGGAGCTGTTTTTT. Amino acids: CSVGQGGELFF.